Presented here are 21 T cell receptor beta chains from one specimen sequenced in a study of radiotherapy plus CTLA-4 blockade in lung cancer. Sequencing used immunoSEQ multiplex PCR; TCRdb keeps in-frame clones, though not all of them. The sample includes about 72,000 clones, over 75% seen only once; the top ten take roughly 4%. This specimen consisted of peripheral blood, obtained from a patient treated with radiotherapy plus ipilimumab. These receptors all stem from a human donor with non-small cell lung cancer who had a partial response to radiotherapy plus ipilimumab.

This sequence joins TRBV2 and TRBJ1-2, with D tentatively TRBD1 (5 bases). This CDR3 is 12 amino acids long. V lost 1 base and J 5 bases, leaving 5 bases between the germline ends. From germline, CDR1 is SNHLY and CDR2 FYNNEI. Written as DNA, the CDR3 is TGTGCCAGCAGTGAAGGACAGTATGGCTACACCTTC. It is translated as CASSEGQYGYTF.

The chain joins TRBV28 to TRBJ2-1; no clear D. CDR1 and CDR2 from the germline V gene are MDHEN and SYDVKM. This CDR3 contains 14 residues. Between the trimmed V and J ends, which lost 7 bases and 7 bases, there was a span of 17 bases. CDR3 loop: CASTLEARFNEQFF. The CDR3 DNA is TGTGCCAGCACCCTAGAGGCTAGGTTTAATGAGCAGTTCTTC. Using reference TRBV28 and TRBJ2-1 for the parts outside the CDR3, the full variable domain is DVKVTQSSRYLVKRTGEKVFLECVQDMDHENMFWYRQDPGLGLRLIYFSYDVKMKEKGDIPEGYSVSREKKERFSLILESASTNQTSMYLCASTLEARFNEQFFGPGTRLTVL.

The rearrangement links TRBV6-5 to TRBJ2-7, with D perhaps TRBD1 (7 bases). The CDR3 totals 15 residues. The ends were cut back, 8 bases at V and 3 bases at J, with 20 bases in the middle. CDR1 MNHEY and CDR2 SVGAGI come from the germline V gene. The DNA of the CDR3 is TGTGCCAGCCCTCTTCCCCAGGGGGAGGACTACGAGCAGTACTTC. This translates into CASPLPQGEDYEQYF.

The chain recombines TRBV5-1 with TRBJ2-3; 10 positions match TRBD1. The CDR3 covers 16 residues. CDR1 and CDR2 (germline): SGHRS, YFSETQ. V dropped 3 bases and J dropped 5; count of bases not matched to a gene: 9. DNA for the CDR3: TGCGCCAGCAGCTCGTCCCCCGGGACAGGGGAAGATACGCAGTATTTT. This encodes CASSSSPGTGEDTQYF.

V is TRBV10-3 and J is TRBJ2-3, with D perhaps matching TRBD1 (6 bases). CDR3 length: 15 residues. The V end lost 0 bases, the J end lost 6 bases, and 13 bases lay between the germline ends. Germline V gene lookup returns CDR1 ENHRY and CDR2 SYGVKD. The CDR3 loop reads CAISESGQGKDTQYF. CDR3 DNA sequence: TGTGCCATCAGTGAGTCGGGGCAGGGGAAGGATACGCAGTATTTT.

The rearrangement uses TRBV28 and TRBJ1-1; no reliable D call. The length of the CDR3 is 16 residues. The germline V gene encodes CDR1 MDHEN and CDR2 SYDVKM. Deletions cut 3 bases from V and 5 bases from J, with 19 bases between. CDR3 coding DNA: TGTGCCAGCAGTTTCCAAGACTTACCCAGTGGAACTGAAGCTTTCTTT. Translating gives CASSFQDLPSGTEAFF.

CDR3 sequence (DNA): TGTGCCAGTAGTATAGGGCGGCTCAATGAGCAGTTCTTC. The encoded protein is CASSIGRLNEQFF. V gene TRBV19 combines with J gene TRBJ2-1; no reliable D call. V dropped 1 base and J dropped 6 bases, with 7 bases sitting between them. The germline gives CDR1 LNHDA, CDR2 SQIVND (reference sequence). The length of the CDR3 is 13 residues. Based on the CDR3 plus reference TRBV19 and TRBJ2-1, the full variable domain is DGGITQSPKYLFRKEGQNVTLSCEQNLNHDAMYWYRQDPGQGLRLIYYSQIVNDFQKGDIAEGYSVSREKKESFPLTVTSAQKNPTAFYLCASSIGRLNEQFFGPGTRLTVL.

The chain recombines TRBV2 with TRBJ2-5; TRBD2 matches at 9 bases. J gave up 2 bases and V 4 bases, and 17 bases lay outside the gene matches. This CDR3 contains 19 residues. Germline lookup yields CDR1 SNHLY and CDR2 FYNNEI. CDR3 loop: CASSGMRREGLISQETQYF. The CDR3 DNA follows: TGTGCCAGCAGTGGGATGAGGCGGGAGGGCCTGATTAGTCAAGAGACCCAGTACTTC.

The J gene is TRBJ2-7, the V gene TRBV18; D perhaps matches TRBD2 (6 bases). Germline V gives CDR1 KGHSH, CDR2 LQKENI. V was trimmed by 3 bases and J by 2 bases, leaving 11 bases between them. There are 14 residues in the CDR3. CDR3 protein: CASSPTSSTYEQYF. DNA for the CDR3: TGTGCCAGCTCACCGACTAGTAGCACCTACGAGCAGTACTTC.

The chain is built from TRBV5-1 and TRBJ2-2, with D uncertain. The CDR3 extends over 16 amino acids. V was clipped by 4 bases and J by 1 base, with 14 bases between them. Germline V lookup: CDR1 SGHRS, CDR2 YFSETQ. The CDR3: CASSPPISGNTGELFF. The CDR3 region has the DNA TGCGCCAGCAGCCCCCCAATCTCGGGGAACACCGGGGAGCTGTTTTTT.

The CDR3 loop reads CAWILRTGDNQPQHF. In DNA form, the CDR3 reads TGTGCCTGGATCTTGAGGACAGGGGACAATCAGCCCCAGCATTTT. This chain joins TRBV30 and TRBJ1-5; 9 bases are a match to TRBD1. With 4 bases clipped from V and 3 bases from J, the junction kept 7 bases outside the gene matches. Germline V gives CDR1 GTSNPN, CDR2 SVGIG (reference sequence). CDR3 size: 15 residues.

The chain recombines TRBV28 with TRBJ1-5, with D possibly being TRBD1 (6 bases). Germline V gene sequence: CDR1 MDHEN, CDR2 SYDVKM. V lost 2 bases and J lost 11, with 10 bases in between. The length of the CDR3 is 12 residues. CDR3 protein: CASSLGGEAQHF. In DNA form, the CDR3 reads TGTGCCAGCAGTTTAGGGGGCGAGGCCCAGCATTTT.

The rearrangement uses TRBV11-2 and TRBJ2-7; a possible D gene is TRBD1 (5 bases). Trimming pared 5 bases from V and 2 bases from J, leaving 10 bases between. The CDR3 is made up of 13 amino acids. The germline CDR1 and CDR2 sequences are SGHAT and FQNNGV. For the CDR3, the DNA is TGTGCCAGCAGCCTCGCAGGGACCTACGAGCAGTACTTC. Its translation: CASSLAGTYEQYF. Combining the CDR3 with reference TRBV11-2 and TRBJ2-7 gives the whole variable domain EAGVAQSPRYKIIEKRQSVAFWCNPISGHATLYWYQQILGQGPKLLIQFQNNGVVDDSQLPKDRFSAERLKGVDSTLKIQPAKLEDSAVYLCASSLAGTYEQYFGPGTRLTVT.

The chain couples TRBV18 to TRBJ1-5; 8 bases are shared with TRBD1. Trimming took 3 bases from V and 6 from J; bases not matched to a gene: 10. The CDR3 sequence is 16 residues long. Germline loops: CDR1 KGHSH, CDR2 LQKENI. The CDR3 loop reads CASSPRGSGGPQPQHF. The DNA of the CDR3 is TGTGCCAGCTCACCCCGAGGTTCAGGGGGCCCTCAGCCCCAGCATTTT.

V is TRBV7-8 and J is TRBJ1-2, with 8 bases identical to TRBD1. CDR1 and CDR2 (germline): SGHVS, FQNEAQ. V lost 4 bases, J lost 0 bases, and 4 bases stayed unmatched. The CDR3 contains 15 residues. The CDR3 protein is CASSSGQGTNYGYTF. In DNA form, the CDR3 reads TGTGCCAGCAGCTCCGGACAGGGAACTAACTATGGCTACACCTTC.

The V call is TRBV7-9, the J call TRBJ1-5; possibly TRBD1 for D (6 bases). V lost 5 bases to trimming and J lost 7 bases, with 18 bases between them. CDR3 length: 15 residues. Germline V lookup: CDR1 SEHNR, CDR2 FQNEAQ (reference sequence). The CDR3 reads CASSRAGGAGQPQHF. The CDR3, as DNA: TGTGCCAGCAGCCGAGCGGGGGGCGCAGGGCAGCCCCAGCATTTT. The full variable domain, rest sourced from reference TRBV7-9 and TRBJ1-5, is DTGVSQNPRHKITKRGQNVTFRCDPISEHNRLYWYRQTLGQGPEFLTYFQNEAQLEKSRLLSDRFSAERPKGSFSTLEIQRTEQGDSAMYLCASSRAGGAGQPQHFGDGTRLSIL.

The V call is TRBV5-8, the J call TRBJ2-1; TRBD2 matches 7 bases. With V trimmed by 1 base and J by 4 bases, 5 bases remained unmatched. Germline V CDR1 and CDR2: SGHTS, YDEGEE. The CDR3 consists of 15 residues. This chain's CDR3 is CASSLLGGVYNEQFF. The CDR3 DNA follows: TGTGCCAGCAGCTTGCTGGGGGGGGTATACAATGAGCAGTTCTTC.

The rearrangement uses TRBV19 and TRBJ1-5; TRBD1 is a possible D gene (5 bases). The CDR3 extends over 16 amino acids. Germline-derived CDR1 and CDR2 are LNHDA and SQIVND (reference sequence). V shed 2 bases and J shed 2 bases, with 13 bases lying between them. CDR3 protein: CASSIRQGRGNQPQHF. The CDR3 DNA is TGTGCCAGTAGTATAAGGCAGGGCAGGGGCAATCAGCCCCAGCATTTT.

The chain recombines TRBV7-9 with TRBJ1-1; 8 nucleotides align to TRBD1. The V segment lost 2 bases and the J segment 6 bases; nucleotides outside the gene matches: 2. This CDR3 spans 13 amino acids. Germline CDR1 and CDR2: SEHNR and FQNEAQ (reference sequence). The CDR3 spells CASSLQGASEAFF. DNA of the CDR3: TGTGCCAGCAGCTTACAGGGGGCGTCTGAAGCTTTCTTT.

J is TRBJ2-7 and V is TRBV5-1; a weak D match, TRBD1 (7 bases). In germline, CDR1 is SGHRS, CDR2 YFSETQ. The CDR3 spans 15 residues. Trimming left V 5 bases short and J 4 bases short, with 19 bases between. The CDR3 DNA follows: TGCGCCAGCAGTGGCGGGGACAGCTCCCTTTACGAGCAGTACTTC. The encoded protein is CASSGGDSSLYEQYF.

This CDR3 reads CASSSRITSGRAYEQFF. The CDR3 DNA reads TGTGCCAGCAGCTCCAGGATCACTAGCGGGAGGGCCTATGAGCAGTTCTTC. The chain carries TRBV11-2 and TRBJ2-1; 13 nucleotides align to TRBD2. Germline values: CDR1 SGHAT, CDR2 FQNNGV. After removal of 4 bases from V and 8 bases from J, the junction contained 11 bases not matched to a gene. This CDR3 spans 17 amino acids.